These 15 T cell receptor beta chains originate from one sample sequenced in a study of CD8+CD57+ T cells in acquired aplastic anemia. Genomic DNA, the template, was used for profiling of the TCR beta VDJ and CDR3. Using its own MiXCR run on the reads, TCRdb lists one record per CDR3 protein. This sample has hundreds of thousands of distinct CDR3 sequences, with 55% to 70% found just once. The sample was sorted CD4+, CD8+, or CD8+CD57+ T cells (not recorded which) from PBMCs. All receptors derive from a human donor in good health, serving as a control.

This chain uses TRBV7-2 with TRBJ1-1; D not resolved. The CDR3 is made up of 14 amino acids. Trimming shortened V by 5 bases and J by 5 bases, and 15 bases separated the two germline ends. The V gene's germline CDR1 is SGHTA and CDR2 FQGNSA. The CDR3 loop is CASSPAGMGTEAFF. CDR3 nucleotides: TGTGCCAGCAGCCCCGCAGGAATGGGGACTGAAGCTTTCTTT. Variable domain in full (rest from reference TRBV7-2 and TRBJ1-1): GAGVSQSPSNKVTEKGKDVELRCDPISGHTALYWYRQSLGQGLEFLIYFQGNSAPDKSGLPSDRFSAERTGGSVSTLTIQRTQQEDSAVYLCASSPAGMGTEAFFGQGTRLTVV.

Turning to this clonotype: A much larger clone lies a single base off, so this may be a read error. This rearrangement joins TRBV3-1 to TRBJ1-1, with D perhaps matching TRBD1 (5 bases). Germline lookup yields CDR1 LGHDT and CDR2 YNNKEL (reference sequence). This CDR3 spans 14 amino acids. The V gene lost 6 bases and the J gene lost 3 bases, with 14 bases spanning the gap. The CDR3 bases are TGTGCCAGCAGAGGGGCGGACACGCACACTGAAGCTTTCTTT. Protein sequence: CASRGADTHTEAFF.

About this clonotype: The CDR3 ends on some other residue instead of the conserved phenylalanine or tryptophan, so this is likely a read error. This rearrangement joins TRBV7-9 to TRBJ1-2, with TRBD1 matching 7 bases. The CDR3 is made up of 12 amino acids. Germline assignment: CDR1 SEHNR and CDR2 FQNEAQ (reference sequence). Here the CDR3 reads CASSVGTEGYTV. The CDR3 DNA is TGCGCCAGCAGCGTAGGGACAGAGGGCTACACCGTC.

CDR3 in amino acids: CASQGGANTEAFF. The CDR3 DNA sequence: TGTGCCAGCCAGGGAGGTGCGAACACTGAAGCTTTCTTT. The chain combines TRBV9 with TRBJ1-1; D is possibly TRBD1 (5 bases). CDR3 length equals 13 residues. Trimming shortened V by 7 bases and J by 1 base, and 11 bases separated the two germline ends. The germline CDR1 and CDR2 sequences are SGDLS and YYNGEE.

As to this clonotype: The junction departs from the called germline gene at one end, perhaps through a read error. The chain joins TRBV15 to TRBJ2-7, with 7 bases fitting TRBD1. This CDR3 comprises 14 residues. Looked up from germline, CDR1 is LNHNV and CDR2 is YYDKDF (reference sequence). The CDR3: CASSRDRQSYETYF. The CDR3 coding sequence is TGTGCCAGCAGCCGGGACAGACAGTCCTACGAGACGTACTTC. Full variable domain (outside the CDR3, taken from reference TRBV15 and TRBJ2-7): DAMVIQNPRYQVTQFGKPVTLSCSQTLNHNVMYWYQQKSSQAPKLLFHYYDKDFNNEADTPDNFQSRRPNTSFCFLDIRSPGLGDTAMYLCASSRDRQSYETYFGPGTRLTVT.

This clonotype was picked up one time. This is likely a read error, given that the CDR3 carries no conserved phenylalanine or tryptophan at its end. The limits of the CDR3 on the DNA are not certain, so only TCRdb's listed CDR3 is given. The CDR3 loop is CASSRKPGLGH. V is TRBV7-2 and J is TRBJ2-6; TRBD2 is the table's D call, not checked against the DNA. Germline V gene lookup returns CDR1 SGHTA and CDR2 FQGNSA. The CDR3 contains 11 residues when both ends are counted.

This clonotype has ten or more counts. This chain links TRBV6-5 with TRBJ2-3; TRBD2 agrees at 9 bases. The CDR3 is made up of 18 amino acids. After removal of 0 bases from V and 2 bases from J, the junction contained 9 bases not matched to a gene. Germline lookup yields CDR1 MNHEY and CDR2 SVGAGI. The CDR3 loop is CASSYSQVAGVITDTQYF. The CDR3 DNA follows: TGTGCCAGCAGTTACTCTCAAGTAGCGGGGGTGATCACAGATACGCAGTATTTT.

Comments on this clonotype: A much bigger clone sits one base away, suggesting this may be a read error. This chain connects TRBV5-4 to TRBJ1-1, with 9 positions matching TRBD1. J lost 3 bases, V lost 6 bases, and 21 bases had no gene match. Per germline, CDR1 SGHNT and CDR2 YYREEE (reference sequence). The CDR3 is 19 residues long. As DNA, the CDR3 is TGTGCCAGCACCAGAGGCAAGGGACAGGGCCCCGGCGGGGACACTGAAGCTTTCTTT. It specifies CASTRGKGQGPGGDTEAFF.

CDR3 in amino acids: CASPDIPVGSYTGELFF. Written as DNA, the CDR3 is TGTGCCAGCCCTGACATCCCTGTCGGGTCGTACACCGGGGAGCTGTTTTTT. The rearrangement joins TRBV6-1 to TRBJ2-2; D not certain. The length of the CDR3 is 17 residues. Germline lookup yields CDR1 MNHNS and CDR2 SASEGT. Trimming removed 8 bases at V and 3 bases at J, with 22 bases between.

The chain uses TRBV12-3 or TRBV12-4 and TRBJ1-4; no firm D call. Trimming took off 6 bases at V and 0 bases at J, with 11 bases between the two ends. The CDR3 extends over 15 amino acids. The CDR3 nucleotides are TGTGCCAGCAGAAACTCACGGGCAACTAATGAAAAACTGTTTTTT. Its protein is CASRNSRATNEKLFF.

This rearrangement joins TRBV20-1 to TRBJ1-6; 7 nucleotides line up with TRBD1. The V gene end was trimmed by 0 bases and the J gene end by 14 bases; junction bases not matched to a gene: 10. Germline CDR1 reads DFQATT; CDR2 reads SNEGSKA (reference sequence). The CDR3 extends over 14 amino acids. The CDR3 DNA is TGCAGTGCTAGAGATCCCCGACAGGGTGGGGCCCTCCACTTT. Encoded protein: CSARDPRQGGALHF.

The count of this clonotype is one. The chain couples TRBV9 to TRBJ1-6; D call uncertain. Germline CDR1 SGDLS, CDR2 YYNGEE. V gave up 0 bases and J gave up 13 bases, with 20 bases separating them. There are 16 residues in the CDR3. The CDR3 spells CASSVGGNLAESPLHF. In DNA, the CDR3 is TGTGCCAGCAGCGTAGGAGGGAACCTAGCTGAGTCGCCCCTCCACTTT.

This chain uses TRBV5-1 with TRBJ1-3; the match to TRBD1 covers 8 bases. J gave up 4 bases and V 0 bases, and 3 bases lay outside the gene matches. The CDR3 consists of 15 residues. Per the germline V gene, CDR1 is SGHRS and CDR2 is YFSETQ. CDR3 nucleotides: TGCGCCAGCAGCTTGGAAACAGGGGGAGGAAACACCATATATTTT. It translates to CASSLETGGGNTIYF.

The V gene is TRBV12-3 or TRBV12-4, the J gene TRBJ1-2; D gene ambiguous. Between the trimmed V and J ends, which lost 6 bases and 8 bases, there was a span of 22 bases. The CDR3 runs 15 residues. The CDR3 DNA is TGTGCCAGCAGACGAGCTTATGAGACTTCTAGGGGCTACACCTTC. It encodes CASRRAYETSRGYTF.

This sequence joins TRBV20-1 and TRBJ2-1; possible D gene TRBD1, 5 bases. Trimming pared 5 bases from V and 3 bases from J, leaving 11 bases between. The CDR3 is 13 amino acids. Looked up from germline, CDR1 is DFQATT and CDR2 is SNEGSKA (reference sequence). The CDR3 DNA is TGCAGTGCTCCAGGGAACTTCTACAATGAGCAGTTCTTC. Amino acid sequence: CSAPGNFYNEQFF.